Shown below are 14 T cell receptor beta chains from a single sample sequenced in a study of neurological immune-mediated disorders. TCRdb re-called the 5' RACE reads with MiXCR, one entry per CDR3 protein. The sample holds 20,000 to 25,000 distinct CDR3 sequences, roughly 14% seen once. The sample was PBMCs. Receptors were obtained from a female donor with HTLV-1-associated myelopathy (HAM/TSP).

This clonotype was picked up many times. This chain joins TRBV3-1 and TRBJ2-6; D gene uncertain. Germline V gene data show CDR1 as LGHDT and CDR2 as YNNKEL (reference sequence). V was shortened by 0 bases and J by 2 bases, with 8 bases between the two germline ends. The CDR3 totals 16 residues. The CDR3 is CASSQERLTGANVLTF. CDR3 sequence (DNA): TGTGCCAGCAGCCAAGAGCGCCTGACTGGGGCCAACGTCCTGACTTTC.

The chain carries TRBV5-1 and TRBJ2-6, with TRBD2 as a possible D gene (5 bases). The CDR3 is 14 amino acids. The germline V and J ends were trimmed by 6 bases and 4 bases, with 11 bases remaining between them. Per the germline V gene, CDR1 is SGHRS and CDR2 is YFSETQ. The CDR3 spells CASTGSRGANVLTF. The CDR3 coding sequence is TGCGCCAGCACGGGAAGCCGCGGGGCCAACGTCCTGACTTTC.

The rearrangement joins TRBV25-1 to TRBJ1-4; 7 nucleotides match TRBD1. In germline, CDR1 is MGHDK, CDR2 SYGVNS. Trimming cost V 2 bases and J 5 bases; bases outside gene matches: 5. This CDR3 is built from 15 residues. CDR3 protein: CASSERQGENEKLFF. The DNA for the CDR3 is TGTGCCAGCAGTGAAAGACAGGGAGAGAATGAAAAACTGTTTTTT.

The table lists this clonotype with many counts. The rearrangement links TRBV5-1 to TRBJ2-3; D is unresolved. The V and J ends lost 4 bases and 5 bases respectively, with 14 bases between them. Germline V CDR1 and CDR2: SGHRS, YFSETQ. CDR3 length equals 14 residues. The CDR3 DNA follows: TGCGCCAGCAGCAATCATAAAATTGGAGATACGCAGTATTTT. This codes for CASSNHKIGDTQYF.

This clonotype was detected many times. The rearrangement joins TRBV5-1 to TRBJ2-3; 16 bases agree with TRBD2. The length of the CDR3 is 18 residues. The V gene's germline CDR1 is SGHRS and CDR2 YFSETQ. The V segment lost 4 bases and the J segment 3 bases; nucleotides outside the gene matches: 8. The chain's CDR3 is CASSEAGTSGGATDTQYF. In DNA form, the CDR3 reads TGCGCCAGCAGCGAGGCCGGGACTAGCGGGGGGGCGACAGATACGCAGTATTTT.

In this sample, this clonotype turned up once. The chain joins TRBV12-3 or TRBV12-4 to TRBJ2-7; the D is unclear. The CDR3 has 12 amino acids. The V and J ends lost 5 bases and 6 bases respectively, with 11 bases between them. The CDR3 region is CASSTTYTEQYF. The CDR3 nucleotides read TGTGCCAGCAGTACCACTTATACCGAGCAGTACTTC.

This clonotype has at least ten counts. The V call is TRBV29-1, the J call TRBJ1-6, with D perhaps TRBD1 (5 bases). CDR3 length equals 13 residues. Germline values: CDR1 SQVTM, CDR2 ANQGSEA. V was cut by 4 bases and J by 6 bases, with 10 bases left in between. For the CDR3, the DNA is TGCAGCGTTGGGAGGGACGTTAATTCACCCCTCCACTTT. Translation gives CSVGRDVNSPLHF.

This clonotype appeared many times. The chain links TRBV7-9 to TRBJ2-1; the match to TRBD1 covers 11 bases. J gave up 9 bases and V 7 bases, and 17 bases lay outside the gene matches. The CDR3 runs to 17 residues. Germline V gene sequence: CDR1 SEHNR, CDR2 FQNEAQ (reference sequence). CDR3 sequence: CASKPTAGTGGAGEQFF. CDR3 bases: TGTGCCAGCAAACCCACCGCCGGGACAGGGGGAGCGGGTGAGCAGTTCTTC.

This clonotype was seen a handful of times. This could be a read error, since a much larger clone is one nucleotide away. V and J are TRBV5-4 and TRBJ2-3; D might be TRBD2 (5 bases). CDR3 length: 14 amino acids. CDR1 is SGHNT, CDR2 YYREEE, per germline (reference sequence). Trimming left V 1 base short and J 5 bases short, with 11 bases between. The CDR3 DNA reads TGTGCCAGCAGCTTGTCCCTCGGGGTAGATACGCAGTATTTT. As protein: CASSLSLGVDTQYF.

This clonotype has at least ten counts. One end of the junction does not line up with germline, which may come from a read error. The chain couples TRBV7-7 to TRBJ2-5, with D hard to call. Germline lookup yields CDR1 SSHAT and CDR2 FNYEAQ (reference sequence). CDR3 length: 15 amino acids. In DNA form, the CDR3 reads TGTGCTAGCAGCTTAGGTTCCACGTCTCAAGAGACCCAGTACTTC. This gives the protein CASSLGSTSQETQYF.

This clonotype appeared many times. The J gene is TRBJ2-7, the V gene TRBV20-1; 7 bases line up with TRBD2. CDR1 is DFQATT, CDR2 SNEGSKA, per germline (reference sequence). The CDR3 consists of 13 residues. Unmatched junction bases numbered 10, after V lost 5 bases and J lost 6 bases. CDR3 in DNA: TGCAGTGCTGCCGGGACTACCCTATCCGAGCAGTACTTC. It translates to CSAAGTTLSEQYF.

CDR3 nucleotide sequence: TGTGCCAGCAGCCGGAGGGGGAGGGCCCAAACCTACGAGCAGTACTTC. Protein sequence: CASSRRGRAQTYEQYF. The chain joins TRBV5-5 to TRBJ2-7; D perhaps matches TRBD2 (7 bases). The CDR3 is made up of 16 amino acids. The germline V and J ends were trimmed by 4 bases and 2 bases, with 19 bases remaining between them. Germline CDR1 reads SGHKS; CDR2 reads YYEKEE (reference sequence).

This clonotype came up many times. This chain connects TRBV5-5 to TRBJ2-5, with D unresolved. The germline V and J ends were trimmed by 0 bases and 4 bases, with 4 bases remaining between them. The CDR3 has 12 amino acids. Germline lookup yields CDR1 SGHKS and CDR2 YYEKEE (reference sequence). Written as DNA, the CDR3 is TGTGCCAGCAGCTTGGAGGGAGAGACCCAGTACTTC. This sequence encodes CASSLEGETQYF.

This clonotype was seen at least ten times. The CDR3 DNA reads as TGCAGTGCTAGTTCCGGGACAGGGGGCTGGGCTTTCTTT. Translated: CSASSGTGGWAFF. V gene TRBV20-1 combines with J gene TRBJ1-1, with 12 nucleotides matching TRBD1. Looked up from germline, CDR1 is DFQATT and CDR2 is SNEGSKA (reference sequence). The CDR3 covers 13 residues. V was clipped by 3 bases and J by 11 bases; unmatched bases: 7.